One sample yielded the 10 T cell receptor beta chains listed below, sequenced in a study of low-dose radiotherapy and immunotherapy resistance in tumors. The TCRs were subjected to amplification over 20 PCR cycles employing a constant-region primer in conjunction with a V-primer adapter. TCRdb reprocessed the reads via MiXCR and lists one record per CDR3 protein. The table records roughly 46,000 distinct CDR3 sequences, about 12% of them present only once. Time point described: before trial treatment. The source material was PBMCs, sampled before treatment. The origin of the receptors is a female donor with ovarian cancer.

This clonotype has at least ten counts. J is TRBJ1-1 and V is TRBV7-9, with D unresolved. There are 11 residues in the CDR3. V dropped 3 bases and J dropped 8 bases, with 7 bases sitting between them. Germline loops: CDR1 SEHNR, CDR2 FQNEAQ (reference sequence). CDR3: CASSFAGEAFF. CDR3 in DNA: TGTGCCAGCAGCTTCGCAGGCGAAGCTTTCTTT.

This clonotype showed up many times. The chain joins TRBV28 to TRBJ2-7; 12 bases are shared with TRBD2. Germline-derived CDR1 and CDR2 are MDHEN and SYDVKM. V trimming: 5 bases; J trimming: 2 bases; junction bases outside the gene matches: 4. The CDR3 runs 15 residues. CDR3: CASSRLAGGTYEQYF. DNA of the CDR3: TGTGCCAGCAGTCGTCTAGCGGGAGGGACCTACGAGCAGTACTTC.

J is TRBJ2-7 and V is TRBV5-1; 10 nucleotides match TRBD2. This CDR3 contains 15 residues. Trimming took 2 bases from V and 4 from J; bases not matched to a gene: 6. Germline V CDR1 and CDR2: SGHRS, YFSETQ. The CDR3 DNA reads TGCGCCAGCAGCTTTCCGCTAGCGGGAGATTACGAGCAGTACTTC. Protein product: CASSFPLAGDYEQYF.

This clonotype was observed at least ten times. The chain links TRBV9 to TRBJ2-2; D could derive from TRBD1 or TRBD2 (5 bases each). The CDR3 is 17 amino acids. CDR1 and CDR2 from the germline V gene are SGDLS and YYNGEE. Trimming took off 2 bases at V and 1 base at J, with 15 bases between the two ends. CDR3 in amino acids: CASSVAGRIGNTGELFF. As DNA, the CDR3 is TGTGCCAGCAGCGTGGCAGGGAGAATTGGGAACACCGGGGAGCTGTTTTTT.

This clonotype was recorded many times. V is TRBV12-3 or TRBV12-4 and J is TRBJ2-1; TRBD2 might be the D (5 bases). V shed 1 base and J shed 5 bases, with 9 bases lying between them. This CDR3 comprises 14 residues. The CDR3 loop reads CASSLGLLHNEQFF. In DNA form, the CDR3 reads TGTGCCAGCAGTTTAGGACTACTGCACAATGAGCAGTTCTTC.

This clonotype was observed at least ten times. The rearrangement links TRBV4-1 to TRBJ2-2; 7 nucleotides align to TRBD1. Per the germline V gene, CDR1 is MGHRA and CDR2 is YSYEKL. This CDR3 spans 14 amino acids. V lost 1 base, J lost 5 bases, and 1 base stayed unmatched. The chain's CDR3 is CASSQVQGTGELFF. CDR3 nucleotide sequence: TGCGCCAGCAGCCAAGTACAGGGGACCGGGGAGCTGTTTTTT.

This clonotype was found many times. CDR3 bases: TGCAGCGTCCAGGGGCTGGGAGATACGCAGTATTTT. Amino acid sequence: CSVQGLGDTQYF. The gene calls are TRBV29-1 and TRBJ2-3; weak D call: TRBD1 (6 bases). The V gene's germline CDR1 is SQVTM and CDR2 ANQGSEA. V was trimmed by 6 bases and J by 5 bases, leaving 12 bases between them. This CDR3 is 12 amino acids long.

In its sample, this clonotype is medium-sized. CDR3 protein: CASSLLWDQPQHF. In DNA, the CDR3 is TGTGCCAGCAGCTTGCTTTGGGATCAGCCCCAGCATTTT. The rearrangement links TRBV5-5 to TRBJ1-5, with no clear D. The CDR3 spans 13 residues. The germline CDR1 and CDR2 sequences are SGHKS and YYEKEE (reference sequence). V shed 1 base and J shed 5 bases, with 7 bases lying between them.

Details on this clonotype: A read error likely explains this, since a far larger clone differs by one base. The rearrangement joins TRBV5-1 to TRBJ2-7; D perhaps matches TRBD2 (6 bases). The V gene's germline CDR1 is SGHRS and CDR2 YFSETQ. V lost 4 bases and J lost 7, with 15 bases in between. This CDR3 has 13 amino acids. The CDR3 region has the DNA TGCGCCAGCAGCGGAGGGACCTACAATGAGCAGTACTTC. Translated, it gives CASSGGTYNEQYF. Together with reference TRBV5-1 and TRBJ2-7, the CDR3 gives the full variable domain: KAGVTQTPRYLIKTRGQQVTLSCSPISGHRSVSWYQQTPGQGLQFLFEYFSETQRNKGNFPGRFSGRQFSNSRSEMNVSTLELGDSALYLCASSGGTYNEQYFGPGTRLTVT.

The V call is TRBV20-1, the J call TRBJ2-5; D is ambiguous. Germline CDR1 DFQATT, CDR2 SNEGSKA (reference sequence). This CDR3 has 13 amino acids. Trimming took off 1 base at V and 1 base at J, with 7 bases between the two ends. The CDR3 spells CSARGWGQETQYF. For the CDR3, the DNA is TGCAGTGCTAGAGGATGGGGCCAAGAGACCCAGTACTTC.